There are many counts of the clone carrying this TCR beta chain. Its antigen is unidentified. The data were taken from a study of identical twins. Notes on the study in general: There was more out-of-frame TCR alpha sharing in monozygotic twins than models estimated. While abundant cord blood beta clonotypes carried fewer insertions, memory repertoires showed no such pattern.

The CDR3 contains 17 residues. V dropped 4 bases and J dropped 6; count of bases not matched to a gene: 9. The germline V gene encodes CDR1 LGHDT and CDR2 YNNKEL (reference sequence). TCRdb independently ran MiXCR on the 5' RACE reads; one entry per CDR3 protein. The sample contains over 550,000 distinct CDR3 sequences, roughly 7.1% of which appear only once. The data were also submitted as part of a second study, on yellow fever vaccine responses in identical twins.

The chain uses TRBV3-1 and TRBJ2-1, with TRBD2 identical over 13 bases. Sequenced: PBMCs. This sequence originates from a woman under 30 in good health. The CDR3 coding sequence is TGTGCCAGCAGCCTCGGACTAGCGGGAGCAGGAAGCAATGAGCAGTTCTTC. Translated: CASSLGLAGAGSNEQFF.